These T cell receptor beta chains were read from a single sample in a study of radiotherapy plus CTLA-4 blockade in lung cancer. This table comes from immunoSEQ multiplex PCR, and its TCRdb copy is limited to in-frame clones, with some not included. The data show under 55,000 clones, more than 75% seen once. The sequencing used peripheral blood, collected from a patient treated with radiotherapy plus ipilimumab. The receptors stem from a human donor with non-small cell lung cancer who had stable disease on radiotherapy plus ipilimumab. CDR3s include the opening cysteine and the closing phenylalanine or tryptophan. The D gene is left open where the match is weak. Some rows have no size entry. The others give once, few or many, or a class for an expanded clone.

abundance,j_gene,len,d_gene,v_gene,CDR3nt,CDR3aa
.,TRBJ2-7,15,TRBD2,TRBV6-5,TGTGCCAGCAGTTATAAAGCGGGAGGGGCCTACGAGCAGTACTTC,CASSYKAGGAYEQYF
.,TRBJ2-6,17,TRBD1,TRBV30,TGTGCCCTCCGGAACGGGACAGGGGTAGCGGGGGCCAACGTCCTGACTTTC,CALRNGTGVAGANVLTF
.,TRBJ2-3,17,TRBD2,TRBV15,TGTGCCACCAGCAGAGCGGGACTAGCGGGGACCACAGATACGCAGTATTTT,CATSRAGLAGTTDTQYF
.,TRBJ1-3,16,TRBD1,TRBV30,TGTGCCTGGAGTGTAATTAGGGTCAGGGGGCAGAACACCATATATTTT,CAWSVIRVRGQNTIYF
few,TRBJ2-7,15,TRBD2,TRBV28,TGTGCCAGCACCTCGGGGGGAGGGAGGATGGGGGAGCAGTACTTC,CASTSGGGRMGEQYF
.,TRBJ2-2,19,.,TRBV21-1,TGTGCCAGCAGCAAAGGTGGGACTAGCGGGAGTGCGGACACCGGGGAGCTGTTTTTT,CASSKGGTSGSADTGELFF
.,TRBJ2-1,15,TRBD2,TRBV28,TGTGCCAGCAGGATTAGCGGGCCCACGTACGGTGAGCAGTTCTTC,CASRISGPTYGEQFF
.,TRBJ2-7,16,TRBD1,TRBV5-4,TGTGCCAGCAGCCTACAGGGGACAATCCCCCCGGACGAGCAGTACTTC,CASSLQGTIPPDEQYF
.,TRBJ2-7,16,TRBD2,TRBV27,TGTGCCAGCAGAACATTCGTAGCGGGGAGAACCTACGAGCAGTACTTC,CASRTFVAGRTYEQYF
.,TRBJ2-1,14,.,TRBV5-4,TGTGCCAGCAGCCCGGGGTCGATTTACAATGAGCAGTTCTTC,CASSPGSIYNEQFF
.,TRBJ2-1,13,.,TRBV4-3,TGCGCCAGCAGCCAAGGGACGGGAGCAGGACAGTTCTTC,CASSQGTGAGQFF
.,TRBJ1-2,13,TRBD1,TRBV27,TGTGCCAGCAGCCCCAGGGGGCTGGATGGCTACACCTTC,CASSPRGLDGYTF
.,TRBJ2-3,12,.,TRBV9,TGTGCCAGCGGGGCGGATGCGGATACGCAGTATTTT,CASGADADTQYF
once,TRBJ1-2,13,TRBD1,TRBV30,TGTGCCTGGAGGAACAGGGGGCAAAAAGGCTACACCTTC,CAWRNRGQKGYTF
.,TRBJ1-2,13,.,TRBV6-1,TGTGCCAGCAGTGAACAGGGGACCTATGGCTACACCTTC,CASSEQGTYGYTF
.,TRBJ2-3,16,TRBD2,TRBV9,TGTGCCAGCAGCGCCTCATTATCCGGCGGGAGCCTTACGCAGTATTTT,CASSASLSGGSLTQYF
once,TRBJ1-2,13,TRBD1,TRBV13,TGTGCCAGCAGCACAGGGGGCGTGATTGGCTACACCTTC,CASSTGGVIGYTF
.,TRBJ2-1,17,TRBD2,TRBV9,TGTGCCAGCAGCGCCGGGACTAGCGGGATCTCCTACAATGAGCAGTTCTTC,CASSAGTSGISYNEQFF
once,TRBJ2-7,13,TRBD2,TRBV27,TGTGCCAGCAGTTTCGGCGGGAGCTACGAGCAGTACTTC,CASSFGGSYEQYF
.,TRBJ2-1,13,.,TRBV7-3,TGTGCCAGCAGCGTCACTAGAGACAATGAGCAGTTCTTC,CASSVTRDNEQFF
.,TRBJ2-2,14,.,TRBV9,TGTGCCAGCAGCGTAGCGGGGGTAACCGGGGAGCTGTTTTTT,CASSVAGVTGELFF
few,TRBJ2-1,14,.,TRBV4-1,TGCGCCAGCAGCCAAACACCCCTAGCGAATGAGCAGTTCTTC,CASSQTPLANEQFF
few,TRBJ1-3,16,.,TRBV28,TGTGCCAGCAGTTTGGGCCAGCGGAGCTCTGGAAACACCATATATTTT,CASSLGQRSSGNTIYF
once,TRBJ1-5,15,.,TRBV28,TGTGCCAGCAGTTTGCGGGGTGGTGGCAATCAGCCCCAGCATTTT,CASSLRGGGNQPQHF
once,TRBJ2-5,15,TRBD2,TRBV27,TGTGCCAGCAGACCGGGACTAGCGGGACCCGAGACCCAGTACTTC,CASRPGLAGPETQYF
.,TRBJ1-1,14,.,TRBV28,TGTGCCAGCAGTTTAAGTTGGAGGAACACTGAAGCTTTCTTT,CASSLSWRNTEAFF
.,TRBJ2-7,15,TRBD1,TRBV27,TGTGCCAGCAGTAGACAGGGTGTAGGCTTCTACGAGCAGTACTTC,CASSRQGVGFYEQYF
once,TRBJ2-7,14,TRBD2,TRBV6-1,TGTGCCAGCAGGCAGACTAGCGGGTTCTACGAGCAGTACTTC,CASRQTSGFYEQYF
.,TRBJ1-6,15,.,TRBV7-2,TGTGCCAGCAGCTTAGTGAGGGTTTGGGGTTCACCCCTCCACTTT,CASSLVRVWGSPLHF
few,TRBJ2-3,14,TRBD2,TRBV9,TGTGCCAGCAGCGTAGTGTTAGCGGGAGATACGCAGTATTTT,CASSVVLAGDTQYF
few,TRBJ2-3,17,.,TRBV4-3,TGCGCCAGCAGCCAAGATCCACGAGGGTCTAGCACAGATACGCAGTATTTT,CASSQDPRGSSTDTQYF
.,TRBJ2-1,19,TRBD2,TRBV9,TGTGCCAACAGCCATAGAAAAGGACTAGCGGGAGAGGACCCCAATGAGCAGTTCTTC,CANSHRKGLAGEDPNEQFF